This TCR beta chain came from a study of blood T cell repertoires in COVID-19. Trimming left V 4 bases short and J 7 bases short, with 11 bases between. The CDR3 is made up of 12 amino acids. CDR1 and CDR2 (germline): MNHEY, SVGEGT. Libraries were prepared by immunoSEQ multiplex PCR; TCRdb keeps only in-frame clonotypes and omits some of them. The sample has 250,000 to 300,000 clones; 88% are singletons. The sample was peripheral blood. The clonotype originates from a woman in her 70s with COVID-19, enrolled during active disease. The rearrangement links TRBV6-2 or TRBV6-3 to TRBJ2-7, with D perhaps TRBD1 (7 bases). The CDR3, as DNA: TGTGCCAGCAGTTCGACAGGGAGGGAGCAGTACTTC. Protein sequence: CASSSTGREQYF.